These T cell receptor beta chains were read from a single sample in a study of cytomegalovirus exposure and HLA in healthy donors. Method: immunoSEQ multiplex PCR; TCRdb's copy keeps in-frame clones and lacks some. This table has roughly 110,000 clones, over 55% appearing once. The source material was PBMCs. These receptors were obtained from a man between 18 and 29 years old in good health and CMV-seropositive. Both conserved end residues are part of each CDR3. Each record gives: J gene, V gene, D gene, clone size, CDR3 protein, CDR3 DNA. A D gene is named only where the DNA matches it firmly. Clone size is stated in some rows and not others, as once, few, many or a class when expanded.

j_gene: TRBJ1-1; v_gene: TRBV28; d_gene: NA; abundance: NA; CDR3aa: CASSLRGSMNTEAFF; CDR3nt: TGTGCCAGCAGTTTAAGAGGCAGCATGAACACTGAAGCTTTCTTT
j_gene: TRBJ1-1; v_gene: TRBV7-6; d_gene: NA; abundance: NA; CDR3aa: CASSLALQGLNTEAFF; CDR3nt: TGTGCCAGCAGCTTAGCGCTCCAGGGCCTTAACACTGAAGCTTTCTTT
j_gene: TRBJ1-2; v_gene: TRBV7-9; d_gene: TRBD1; abundance: NA; CDR3aa: CAGSLAGDSYGYTF; CDR3nt: TGTGCCGGCAGCTTAGCGGGGGACAGCTATGGCTACACCTTC
j_gene: TRBJ1-2; v_gene: TRBV6-6; d_gene: NA; abundance: few; CDR3aa: CASSYEGGSGDGYTF; CDR3nt: TGTGCCAGCAGTTACGAGGGCGGATCCGGGGATGGCTACACCTTC
j_gene: TRBJ2-7; v_gene: TRBV6-5; d_gene: NA; abundance: NA; CDR3aa: CASKTNRDSYEQYF; CDR3nt: TGTGCCAGCAAAACCAACAGGGATTCCTACGAGCAGTACTTC
j_gene: TRBJ2-5; v_gene: TRBV18; d_gene: NA; abundance: NA; CDR3aa: CASSPPNRVGETQYF; CDR3nt: TGTGCCAGCTCACCACCGAACAGGGTTGGTGAGACCCAGTACTTC
j_gene: TRBJ2-1; v_gene: TRBV27; d_gene: NA; abundance: few; CDR3aa: CASASPRGGLNEQFF; CDR3nt: TGTGCCAGCGCAAGCCCCCGAGGAGGCCTCAATGAGCAGTTCTTC
j_gene: TRBJ1-1; v_gene: TRBV5-6; d_gene: NA; abundance: few; CDR3aa: CASSLGTRLMNTEAFF; CDR3nt: TGTGCCAGCAGCTTGGGGACAAGACTCATGAACACTGAAGCTTTCTTT
j_gene: TRBJ1-1; v_gene: TRBV27; d_gene: TRBD1; abundance: NA; CDR3aa: CATKTGMVRSEAFF; CDR3nt: TGTGCCACCAAGACAGGGATGGTTAGGTCTGAAGCTTTCTTT
j_gene: TRBJ2-1; v_gene: TRBV12-5; d_gene: NA; abundance: NA; CDR3aa: CASGPSLPPPGEQFF; CDR3nt: TGTGCTAGTGGTCCCTCTCTCCCCCCGCCGGGTGAGCAGTTCTTC
j_gene: TRBJ1-1; v_gene: TRBV30; d_gene: NA; abundance: once; CDR3aa: CAWTRHTEAFF; CDR3nt: TGTGCCTGGACTCGTCACACTGAAGCTTTCTTT
j_gene: TRBJ2-5; v_gene: TRBV14; d_gene: NA; abundance: NA; CDR3aa: CASSPQGLGETQYF; CDR3nt: TGTGCCAGCAGCCCCCAGGGTCTGGGAGAGACCCAGTACTTC
j_gene: TRBJ2-4; v_gene: TRBV5-1; d_gene: NA; abundance: NA; CDR3aa: CASSLRIQEGKNIQYF; CDR3nt: TGCGCCAGCAGCCTTAGGATACAGGAGGGTAAAAACATTCAGTACTTC
j_gene: TRBJ2-7; v_gene: TRBV5-6; d_gene: TRBD1; abundance: NA; CDR3aa: CASSLLRGHEQYF; CDR3nt: TGTGCCAGCAGCTTGCTCAGGGGGCACGAGCAGTACTTC
j_gene: TRBJ2-6; v_gene: TRBV9; d_gene: NA; abundance: NA; CDR3aa: CASSGALSGANVLTF; CDR3nt: TGTGCCAGCAGCGGGGCACTCTCTGGGGCCAACGTCCTGACTTTC
j_gene: TRBJ1-2; v_gene: TRBV19; d_gene: TRBD1; abundance: NA; CDR3aa: CASSTPDRAFGYTF; CDR3nt: TGTGCCAGTAGTACTCCCGACAGGGCTTTTGGCTACACCTTC
j_gene: TRBJ1-1; v_gene: TRBV5-1; d_gene: TRBD1; abundance: NA; CDR3aa: CASSRRTGPNTEAFF; CDR3nt: TGCGCCAGCAGCCGTCGGACAGGGCCGAACACTGAAGCTTTCTTT
j_gene: TRBJ1-5; v_gene: TRBV2; d_gene: NA; abundance: NA; CDR3aa: CASSVVGGMLQHF; CDR3nt: TGTGCCAGCAGTGTGGTAGGGGGTATGCTCCAGCATTTT
j_gene: TRBJ1-1; v_gene: TRBV7-2; d_gene: TRBD1; abundance: NA; CDR3aa: CASSPRTGGVAEAFF; CDR3nt: TGTGCCAGCAGCCCTAGGACAGGGGGCGTTGCTGAAGCTTTCTTT
j_gene: TRBJ1-3; v_gene: TRBV6-1; d_gene: TRBD1; abundance: NA; CDR3aa: CASSARGRSGNTIYF; CDR3nt: TGTGCCAGCAGTGCCAGGGGGCGGTCTGGAAACACCATATATTTT
j_gene: TRBJ2-3; v_gene: TRBV18; d_gene: TRBD2; abundance: few; CDR3aa: CASSPPFPSGGDTQYF; CDR3nt: TGTGCCAGCTCACCACCCTTTCCTAGCGGGGGAGATACGCAGTATTTT
j_gene: TRBJ1-6; v_gene: TRBV30; d_gene: TRBD1; abundance: NA; CDR3aa: CAWEGQGTSPLHF; CDR3nt: TGTGCCTGGGAAGGACAGGGGACTTCACCCCTCCACTTT
j_gene: TRBJ2-5; v_gene: TRBV4-1; d_gene: NA; abundance: NA; CDR3aa: CASSQDWTTGETQYF; CDR3nt: TGCGCCAGCAGCCAAGATTGGACTACGGGGGAGACCCAGTACTTC
j_gene: TRBJ1-6; v_gene: TRBV5-4; d_gene: TRBD1; abundance: NA; CDR3aa: CASSFPGQGRDSPLHF; CDR3nt: TGTGCCAGCAGCTTTCCGGGACAGGGTAGAGACTCACCCCTCCACTTT
j_gene: TRBJ2-3; v_gene: TRBV6-1; d_gene: TRBD2; abundance: NA; CDR3aa: CASSGIPSGGDTQYF; CDR3nt: TGTGCCAGCAGTGGGATACCTAGCGGGGGGGATACGCAGTATTTT
j_gene: TRBJ1-2; v_gene: TRBV29-1; d_gene: NA; abundance: NA; CDR3aa: CSVEDAGGGYTF; CDR3nt: TGCAGCGTTGAAGATGCGGGAGGAGGCTACACCTTC
j_gene: TRBJ1-1; v_gene: TRBV30; d_gene: NA; abundance: few; CDR3aa: CAWSRGRTIDTEAFF; CDR3nt: TGTGCCTGGAGTAGGGGTAGGACAATAGACACTGAAGCTTTCTTT
j_gene: TRBJ1-4; v_gene: TRBV6-1; d_gene: NA; abundance: NA; CDR3aa: CASSELWGQGREKLFF; CDR3nt: TGTGCCAGCAGTGAACTATGGGGGCAGGGTCGCGAAAAACTGTTTTTT
j_gene: TRBJ1-4; v_gene: TRBV29-1; d_gene: NA; abundance: NA; CDR3aa: CSVGQNNEKLFF; CDR3nt: TGCAGCGTTGGACAGAACAATGAAAAACTGTTTTTT
j_gene: TRBJ2-1; v_gene: TRBV7-6; d_gene: TRBD1; abundance: few; CDR3aa: CASSPMQGVVYNEQFF; CDR3nt: TGTGCCAGCAGCCCCATGCAGGGGGTGGTCTACAATGAGCAGTTCTTC
j_gene: TRBJ1-2; v_gene: TRBV4-2; d_gene: NA; abundance: NA; CDR3aa: CASSHSVGAGGYTF; CDR3nt: TGTGCCAGCAGCCATTCGGTCGGAGCGGGGGGCTACACCTTC
j_gene: TRBJ2-1; v_gene: TRBV27; d_gene: NA; abundance: NA; CDR3aa: CASSMTAYYNEQFF; CDR3nt: TGTGCCAGCAGTATGACAGCTTACTACAATGAGCAGTTCTTC
j_gene: TRBJ1-2; v_gene: TRBV7-9; d_gene: NA; abundance: NA; CDR3aa: CASSSTRGAPWGYTF; CDR3nt: TGTGCCAGCAGCTCCACCCGGGGGGCCCCTTGGGGCTACACCTTC
j_gene: TRBJ2-2; v_gene: TRBV6-1; d_gene: NA; abundance: NA; CDR3aa: CATPQGPNTGELFF; CDR3nt: TGTGCCACTCCACAGGGACCTAACACCGGGGAGCTGTTTTTT
j_gene: TRBJ1-1; v_gene: TRBV4-2; d_gene: TRBD1; abundance: NA; CDR3aa: CASSQDRSGGNTEAFF; CDR3nt: TGTGCCAGCAGCCAAGACCGTTCAGGGGGGAACACTGAAGCTTTCTTT
j_gene: TRBJ2-5; v_gene: TRBV25-1; d_gene: NA; abundance: NA; CDR3aa: CASSRTQETQYF; CDR3nt: TGTGCCAGCAGCAGAACACAAGAGACCCAGTACTTC
j_gene: TRBJ1-4; v_gene: TRBV6-5; d_gene: NA; abundance: NA; CDR3aa: CASKNYATNEKLFF; CDR3nt: TGTGCCAGCAAGAACTACGCAACTAATGAAAAACTGTTTTTT
j_gene: TRBJ2-7; v_gene: TRBV4-1; d_gene: NA; abundance: NA; CDR3aa: CASSQEWAYKNEQYF; CDR3nt: TGCGCCAGCAGCCAAGAGTGGGCCTACAAGAACGAGCAGTACTTC